The T cell receptor beta chain described here comes from a study of blood T cells in healthy people across ages. Broader study findings: Aged donors had fewer naive CD4+ cells and lower diversity than long-lived donors.

The use of a sample-barcoded 5' primer and a J-beta primer mix characterized a second PCR of roughly 7 to 11 cycles. TCRdb reanalysed the 5' RACE reads using MiXCR and keeps one entry per CDR3 protein. This sample has approximately 900,000 distinct CDR3 sequences, with approximately 32% found just once. The sample holds many counts of this clonotype. Its antigen is not known. V lost 1 base to trimming and J lost 10 bases, with 14 bases between them. The CDR3 spans 15 residues. Germline lookup yields CDR1 SGHVS and CDR2 FQNEAQ. These same data were also listed under a study on T cells of mothers and their children.

The specimen sequenced was blood. The chain couples TRBV7-8 to TRBJ1-6, with D perhaps matching TRBD1 (6 bases). The TCR originated in a woman between 40 and 55 years old in good health. This CDR3 is CASSLEPGVGSPLHF. In nucleotides, the CDR3 is TGTGCCAGCAGCTTAGAACCAGGGGTAGGGTCACCCCTCCACTTT.